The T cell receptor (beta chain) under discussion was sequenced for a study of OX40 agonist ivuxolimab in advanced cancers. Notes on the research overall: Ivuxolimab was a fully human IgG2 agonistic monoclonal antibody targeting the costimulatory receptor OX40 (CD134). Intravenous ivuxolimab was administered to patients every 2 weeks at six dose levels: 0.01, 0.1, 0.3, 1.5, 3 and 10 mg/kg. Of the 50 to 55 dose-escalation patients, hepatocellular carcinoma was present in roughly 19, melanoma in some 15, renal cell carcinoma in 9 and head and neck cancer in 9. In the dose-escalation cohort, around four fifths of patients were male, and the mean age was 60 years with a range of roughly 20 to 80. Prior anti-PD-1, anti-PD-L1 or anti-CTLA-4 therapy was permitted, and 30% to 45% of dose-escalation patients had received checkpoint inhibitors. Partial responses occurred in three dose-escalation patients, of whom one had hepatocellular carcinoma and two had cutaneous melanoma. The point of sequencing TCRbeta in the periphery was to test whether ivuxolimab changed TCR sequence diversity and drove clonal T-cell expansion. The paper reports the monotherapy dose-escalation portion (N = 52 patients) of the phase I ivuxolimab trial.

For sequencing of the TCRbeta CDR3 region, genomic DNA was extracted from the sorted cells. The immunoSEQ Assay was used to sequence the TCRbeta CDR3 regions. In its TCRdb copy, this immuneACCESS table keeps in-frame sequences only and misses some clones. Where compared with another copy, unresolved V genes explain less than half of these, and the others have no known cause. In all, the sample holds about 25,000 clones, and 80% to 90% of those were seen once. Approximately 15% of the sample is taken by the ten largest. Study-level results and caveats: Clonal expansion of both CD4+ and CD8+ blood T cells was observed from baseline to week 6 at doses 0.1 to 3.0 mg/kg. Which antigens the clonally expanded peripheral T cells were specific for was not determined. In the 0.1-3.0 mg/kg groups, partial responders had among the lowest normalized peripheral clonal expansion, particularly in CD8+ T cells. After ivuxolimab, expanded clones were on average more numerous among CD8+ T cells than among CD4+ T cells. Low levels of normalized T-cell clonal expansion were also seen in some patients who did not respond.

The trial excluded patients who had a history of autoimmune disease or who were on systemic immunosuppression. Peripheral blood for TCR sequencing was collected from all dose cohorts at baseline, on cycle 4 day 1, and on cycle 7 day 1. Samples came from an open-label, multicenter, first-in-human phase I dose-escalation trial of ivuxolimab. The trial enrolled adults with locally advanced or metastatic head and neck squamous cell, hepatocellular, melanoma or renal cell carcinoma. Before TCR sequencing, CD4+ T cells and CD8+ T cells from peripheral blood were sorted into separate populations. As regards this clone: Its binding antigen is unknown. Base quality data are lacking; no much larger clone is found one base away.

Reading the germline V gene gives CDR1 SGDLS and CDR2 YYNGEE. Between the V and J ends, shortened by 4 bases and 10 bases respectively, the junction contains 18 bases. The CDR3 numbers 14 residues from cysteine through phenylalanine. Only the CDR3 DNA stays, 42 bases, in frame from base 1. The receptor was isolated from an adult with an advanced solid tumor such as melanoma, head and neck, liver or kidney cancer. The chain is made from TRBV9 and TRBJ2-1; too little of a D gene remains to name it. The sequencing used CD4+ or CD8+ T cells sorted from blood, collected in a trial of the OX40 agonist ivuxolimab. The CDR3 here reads CASSLQSQPTEQFF. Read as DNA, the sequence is TGTGCCAGCAGCTTACAGTCCCAACCGACGGAGCAGTTCTTC.